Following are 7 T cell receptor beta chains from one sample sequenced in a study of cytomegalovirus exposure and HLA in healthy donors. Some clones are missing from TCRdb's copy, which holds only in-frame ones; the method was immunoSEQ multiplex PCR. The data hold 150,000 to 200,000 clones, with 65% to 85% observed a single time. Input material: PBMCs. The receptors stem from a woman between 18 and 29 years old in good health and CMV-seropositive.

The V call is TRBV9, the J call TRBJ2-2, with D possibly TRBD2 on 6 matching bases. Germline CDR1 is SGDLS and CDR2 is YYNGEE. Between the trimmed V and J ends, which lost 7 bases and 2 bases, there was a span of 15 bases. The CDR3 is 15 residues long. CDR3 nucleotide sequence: TGTGCCAGCGGCGCCGGGGGTCATAACACCGGGGAGCTGTTTTTT. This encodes CASGAGGHNTGELFF.

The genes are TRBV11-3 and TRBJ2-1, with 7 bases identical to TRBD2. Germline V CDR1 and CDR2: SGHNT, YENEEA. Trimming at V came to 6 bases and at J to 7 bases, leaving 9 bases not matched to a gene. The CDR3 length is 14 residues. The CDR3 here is CASSGLTGGNEQFF. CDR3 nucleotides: TGTGCCAGCAGTGGGCTTACCGGGGGGAATGAGCAGTTCTTC.

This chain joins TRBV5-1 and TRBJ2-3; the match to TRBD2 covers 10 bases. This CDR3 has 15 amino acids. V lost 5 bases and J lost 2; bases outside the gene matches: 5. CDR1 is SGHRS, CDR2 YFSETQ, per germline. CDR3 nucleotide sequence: TGCGCCAGCAGGGAGGGACTAGCGCTCACAGATACGCAGTATTTT. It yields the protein CASREGLALTDTQYF.

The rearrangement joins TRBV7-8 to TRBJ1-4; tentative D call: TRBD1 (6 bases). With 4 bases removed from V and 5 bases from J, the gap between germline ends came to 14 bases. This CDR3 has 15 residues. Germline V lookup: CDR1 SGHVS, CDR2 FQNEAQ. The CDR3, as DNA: TGTGCCAGCAGCTCCGGACAGACGCAAAATGAAAAACTGTTTTTT. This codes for CASSSGQTQNEKLFF.

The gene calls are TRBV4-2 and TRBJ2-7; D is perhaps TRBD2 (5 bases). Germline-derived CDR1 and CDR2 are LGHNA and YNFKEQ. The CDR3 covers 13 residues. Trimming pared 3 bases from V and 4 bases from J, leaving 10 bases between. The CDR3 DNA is TGTGCCAGCAGCCAGGGGAAGCGGTACGAGCAGTACTTC. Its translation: CASSQGKRYEQYF.

This chain's CDR3 is CASSFRENYGYTF. The CDR3 region has the DNA TGTGCCAGCAGTTTCCGGGAGAACTATGGCTACACCTTC. The chain couples TRBV27 to TRBJ1-2; D remains unclear. This CDR3 contains 13 residues. Germline CDR1 is MNHEY and CDR2 is SMNVEV (reference sequence). Trimming removed 3 bases at V and 2 bases at J, with 7 bases between.

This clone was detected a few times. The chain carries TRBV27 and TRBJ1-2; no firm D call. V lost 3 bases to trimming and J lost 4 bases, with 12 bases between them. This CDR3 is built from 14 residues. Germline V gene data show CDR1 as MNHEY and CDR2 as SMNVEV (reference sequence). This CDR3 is CASSFKPEIYGYTF. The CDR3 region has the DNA TGTGCCAGCAGTTTTAAGCCCGAGATCTATGGCTACACCTTC.